This T cell receptor beta chain stems from a study of patients and donors after allogeneic stem cell transplantation. The CDR3 extends over 18 amino acids. Looked up from germline, CDR1 is MGHRA and CDR2 is YSYEKL. V shed 1 base and J shed 2 bases, with 21 bases lying between them. In TCRdb, the RT-PCR reads were re-called with MiXCR into one record per CDR3 protein. This table holds approximately 160,000 distinct CDR3 sequences, over 25% found once. Sequencing used blood, either unsorted or a sorted T cell fraction (not recorded which). The sequence came from a human donor who was either an allogeneic HSCT recipient or a stem cell or donor lymphocyte infusion donor (not recorded which). It is not recorded whose cells these are; they may come from a transplant donor. The chain combines TRBV4-1 with TRBJ2-7, with a possible D match to TRBD2 (7 bases). CDR3 nucleotides: TGCGCCAGCAGCCAAGCCTCAGAGGGGGACTATGAACCCTACGAGCAGTACTTC. Protein product: CASSQASEGDYEPYEQYF.